These T cell receptor beta chains were read from a single sample in a study of identical twins. TCRdb analysed the 5' RACE reads with MiXCR anew, one entry per CDR3 protein. The profile shows approximately 230,000 distinct CDR3 sequences, roughly 7.1% of them singletons. The same specimen was also included in a second study, on T cells expressing NK-cell markers.

The sequenced material came from CD8+ T cells sorted from blood. The receptors here all came from a woman younger than 30 in good health. CDR3s include the opening cysteine and the closing phenylalanine or tryptophan. D genes are given only for firm matches. Only part of the rows carry a size: once, few, many, or a class if the clone is expanded.

V,D,J,size,DNA,CDR3
TRBV6-5,.,TRBJ2-5,many,TGTGCCAGCAGTTACTCAGGGGTAGGGGAGACCCAGTACTTC,CASSYSGVGETQYF
TRBV3-1,TRBD1,TRBJ2-7,.,TGTGCCAGCAGCGACTTAGACAGGGTCAACTACGAGCAGTACTTC,CASSDLDRVNYEQYF
TRBV12-3/TRBV12-4,.,TRBJ2-1,few,TGTGCCAGCAGTTTAGTTGACTGGACATACAATGAGCAGTTCTTC,CASSLVDWTYNEQFF
TRBV3-1,.,TRBJ2-7,many,TGTGCCAGCAGCCAAGATCTCCGGGCCCACTCCTACGAGCAGTACTTC,CASSQDLRAHSYEQYF
TRBV29-1,.,TRBJ2-1,many,TGCAGCGTTGTGGTTCCCCCTTACAATGAGCAGTTCTTC,CSVVVPPYNEQFF
TRBV29-1,.,TRBJ1-2,few,TGCAGCGTTGCATATTCCCTGACAGGCTATGGCTACACCTTC,CSVAYSLTGYGYTF
TRBV30,.,TRBJ2-3,.,TGTGCCCTCGACACAGATACGCAGTATTTT,CALDTDTQYF
TRBV12-3/TRBV12-4,.,TRBJ2-1,many,TGTGCCAGCAGTTATTTATCGTCCCCCCTGGGGAATGAGCAGTTCTTC,CASSYLSSPLGNEQFF
TRBV9,.,TRBJ2-1,many,TGTGCCAGCAGCGTAGCAAATGAGCAGTTCTTC,CASSVANEQFF
TRBV2,.,TRBJ2-1,many,TGTGCCAGCAGTGTGACGGTCTACAATGAGCAGTTCTTC,CASSVTVYNEQFF
TRBV12-3/TRBV12-4,.,TRBJ2-1,many,TGTGCCAGCGGCCAGGGGGGGCTGCGTTCCAATGAGCAGTTCTTC,CASGQGGLRSNEQFF
TRBV7-8,TRBD1,TRBJ2-3,.,TGTGCCAGCAGCCTAGGGACAGGGGCTGGCACAGATACGCAGTATTTT,CASSLGTGAGTDTQYF
TRBV6-5,.,TRBJ1-1,.,TGTGCCAGCAGTTACTCCGGGGAGGTATTGGCTGAAGCTTTCTTT,CASSYSGEVLAEAFF
TRBV6-1,.,TRBJ1-1,.,TGTGCCAGCAGCCCCATCGGGGTAAATACTGAAGCTTTCTTT,CASSPIGVNTEAFF
TRBV29-1,TRBD2,TRBJ2-1,few,TGCAGCGTTGATCGGCGGGAGGACCTATACAATGAGCAGTTCTTC,CSVDRREDLYNEQFF
TRBV27,TRBD2,TRBJ2-1,few,TGTGCCAGCACCGCGGGACTAGCGGGAGGAGTGGACAATGAGCAGTTCTTC,CASTAGLAGGVDNEQFF
TRBV12-3/TRBV12-4,.,TRBJ2-7,few,TGTGCCAGCAGTATGAATAAGTGGTCTCTCGCTAGCGAGCAGTACTTC,CASSMNKWSLASEQYF
TRBV5-6,TRBD2,TRBJ2-1,few,TGTGCCAGCAGCCATAGGACTAGCTCGATTGATGAGCAGTTCTTC,CASSHRTSSIDEQFF
TRBV6-5,.,TRBJ1-5,many,TGTGCCAGCAGTTATACAGGTCTAAGCAATCAGCCCCAGCATTTT,CASSYTGLSNQPQHF
TRBV7-9,.,TRBJ1-6,.,TGTGCCAGCAGCGCCGACAGTATAGGGGATAATTCACCCCTCCACTTT,CASSADSIGDNSPLHF
TRBV7-9,.,TRBJ2-1,few,TGTGCCAGCAGCGCGAGCTTTTCCCAGCAGTTCTTC,CASSASFSQQFF
TRBV29-1,TRBD2,TRBJ2-2,many,TGCAGCGTCACTAGCGGGAGGGACGGCACCGGGGAGCTGTTTTTT,CSVTSGRDGTGELFF